A selection of T cell receptor beta chains follows, all from one sample in a study of tumor-infiltrating lymphocytes in primary liver carcinoma. One entry per CDR3 protein results from TCRdb running MiXCR on the multiplex PCR reads. The repertoire holds 100,000 to 150,000 distinct CDR3 sequences, with 64% as singletons. Sequencing was performed on liver tumor tissue from sampling region 3. The receptors here all came from a woman in her sixties with primary liver carcinoma and hepatitis B virus infection. The CDR3 runs from the conserved cysteine through the conserved F or W. Each record gives: clone size, CDR3 length, V gene, J gene, D gene, CDR3 DNA, CDR3 protein. The D gene is left open where the match is weak. Some rows mark clone size as missing; the rest say once, few, many or name a class of expanded clone.

abundance: .; len: 14; v_gene: TRBV11-2; j_gene: TRBJ2-5; d_gene: .; CDR3nt: TGTGCCGGCAGCTTAGGGCAGTTAAAAGAGACCCAGTACTTC; CDR3aa: CAGSLGQLKETQYF
abundance: few; len: 17; v_gene: TRBV28; j_gene: TRBJ1-3; d_gene: .; CDR3nt: TGTGCCAGCAGCGTGGGGGGAGTACTTGCCTCTGGAAACACCATATATTTT; CDR3aa: CASSVGGVLASGNTIYF
abundance: .; len: 14; v_gene: TRBV11-1; j_gene: TRBJ2-7; d_gene: .; CDR3nt: TGTGCCAGCAGCCTAGCTCAAAGCACCTACGAGCAGTACTTC; CDR3aa: CASSLAQSTYEQYF
abundance: many; len: 15; v_gene: TRBV6-2/TRBV6-3; j_gene: TRBJ1-2; d_gene: TRBD1; CDR3nt: TGTGCCAGCAGTTACTCGGGGACAGCTTTCTATGGCTACACCTTC; CDR3aa: CASSYSGTAFYGYTF
abundance: once; len: 15; v_gene: TRBV11-3; j_gene: TRBJ1-1; d_gene: .; CDR3nt: TGTGCTAGCAGCTTAGGGGCTCGTCAGTACACTGAAGCTTTCTTT; CDR3aa: CASSLGARQYTEAFF
abundance: .; len: 16; v_gene: TRBV14; j_gene: TRBJ2-1; d_gene: .; CDR3nt: TGTGCCAGCAGCCCTGTTAGGTGGGCGGGTGTAAATGAGCAGTTCTTT; CDR3aa: CASSPVRWAGVNEQFF
abundance: .; len: 16; v_gene: TRBV7-8; j_gene: TRBJ2-5; d_gene: TRBD2; CDR3nt: TGTGCCGGCAGCCCAAAACTAGCGGGAGTAGGAGAGACCCAGTACTTC; CDR3aa: CAGSPKLAGVGETQYF
abundance: .; len: 13; v_gene: TRBV30; j_gene: TRBJ1-2; d_gene: .; CDR3nt: TGTGCCTGGAGTGTAGCGGAGGGAGGAGGCTACACCTTC; CDR3aa: CAWSVAEGGGYTF
abundance: .; len: 14; v_gene: TRBV11-3; j_gene: TRBJ2-1; d_gene: TRBD2; CDR3nt: TGTGCCAACAGCTCGGAGCGGGACTATAATGAGCAGTTCTTC; CDR3aa: CANSSERDYNEQFF
abundance: .; len: 15; v_gene: TRBV4-2; j_gene: TRBJ1-6; d_gene: .; CDR3nt: TGTGCCAGTAGCCAAACAGCGATTAGAAATTCACCCCTCCGCTTT; CDR3aa: CASSQTAIRNSPLRF
abundance: once; len: 18; v_gene: TRBV11-2; j_gene: TRBJ2-2; d_gene: TRBD2; CDR3nt: TGTGCCAGCAGCTTAACCCCTCGGCTAGCGGAGCCACCGGGGAACTGTTTTTTT; CDR3aa: CASSLTPRLAEPPGNCFF
abundance: few; len: 20; v_gene: TRBV11-2; j_gene: TRBJ2-7; d_gene: TRBD2; CDR3nt: TGTGCCAGCAGCGCCATCTCCCGACTAGCGGGAGGGCAGAAATCCTACGAGCAGTACTTC; CDR3aa: CASSAISRLAGGQKSYEQYF
abundance: .; len: 16; v_gene: TRBV11-2; j_gene: TRBJ2-7; d_gene: TRBD1; CDR3nt: TGTGCCAGCAGCTTAGCGGGGACAGGGCTATACTACGGGCAGTACTTC; CDR3aa: CASSLAGTGLYYGQYF
abundance: .; len: 13; v_gene: TRBV29-1; j_gene: TRBJ2-7; d_gene: TRBD1; CDR3nt: TGCAGCGCGTCCTGGACAGGGACTGCCGAGCGGTACTTC; CDR3aa: CSASWTGTAERYF
abundance: .; len: 16; v_gene: TRBV11-2; j_gene: TRBJ2-5; d_gene: TRBD2; CDR3nt: TGTACCAGCAGCTCCCGGACTAGCGGTTGGGCATCCACCCAGTACTTC; CDR3aa: CTSSSRTSGWASTQYF
abundance: .; len: 15; v_gene: TRBV11-2; j_gene: TRBJ2-1; d_gene: .; CDR3nt: TGTGCCAACAGGCGAGGACCGAACTCCTACAATGAGCAGTTCTTC; CDR3aa: CANRRGPNSYNEQFF
abundance: .; len: 16; v_gene: TRBV5-1; j_gene: TRBJ2-1; d_gene: TRBD2; CDR3nt: TGCGCCAGCACCCCGGGGACTAGCGGGAATTACAATGAGCAGTTCTTC; CDR3aa: CASTPGTSGNYNEQFF
abundance: .; len: 18; v_gene: TRBV6-5; j_gene: TRBJ2-3; d_gene: TRBD2; CDR3nt: TGTGCCAGCAGGTTGACTAGCGTGAGTTATTTGAACACAGATACGCAGTATTTT; CDR3aa: CASRLTSVSYLNTDTQYF
abundance: .; len: 13; v_gene: TRBV4-2; j_gene: TRBJ2-1; d_gene: .; CDR3nt: TGTGCCAGCCGAACTAGCAGGAGGTATGAGCAATTCTTC; CDR3aa: CASRTSRRYEQFF
abundance: few; len: 15; v_gene: TRBV4-2; j_gene: TRBJ2-3; d_gene: .; CDR3nt: TGTGCCAGCAGCCCGGTAGTGGAGGGGGTAGATACGCAGTATTTT; CDR3aa: CASSPVVEGVDTQYF
abundance: .; len: 14; v_gene: TRBV10-3; j_gene: TRBJ2-2; d_gene: TRBD1; CDR3nt: TGTGCCACCGATTCGGGACAGGGGACCGGGGAGCTGTTTTTT; CDR3aa: CATDSGQGTGELFF
abundance: .; len: 13; v_gene: TRBV11-2; j_gene: TRBJ2-3; d_gene: .; CDR3nt: TGTGCCACTAGCCTCCTCGTCACAGATACGCAGTATTTT; CDR3aa: CATSLLVTDTQYF
abundance: once; len: 13; v_gene: TRBV11-2; j_gene: TRBJ2-7; d_gene: TRBD1; CDR3nt: TGTGCCAGCAGCCGGACAGGCGCCTACGATCAGTACTTC; CDR3aa: CASSRTGAYDQYF
abundance: few; len: 15; v_gene: TRBV5-1; j_gene: TRBJ1-1; d_gene: .; CDR3nt: TGCGCCAGCAGCTTCGGCGGACCCATGAACACTGAAGCTTTCTTT; CDR3aa: CASSFGGPMNTEAFF
abundance: many; len: 16; v_gene: TRBV12-3/TRBV12-4; j_gene: TRBJ2-3; d_gene: TRBD2; CDR3nt: TGTGCCAGCAGTTTAGAAATAGCGGGGGACACAGATACGCAGTATTTT; CDR3aa: CASSLEIAGDTDTQYF
abundance: .; len: 14; v_gene: TRBV11-2; j_gene: TRBJ2-3; d_gene: TRBD2; CDR3nt: TGTGCCAGCTGCTTCGCGGGAGTAGGGGATACGCAGTATTTT; CDR3aa: CASCFAGVGDTQYF
abundance: .; len: 13; v_gene: TRBV6-5; j_gene: TRBJ1-2; d_gene: .; CDR3nt: TGTACCAGCAGCAACGGCCTCAAAGATGGCTACACCTTC; CDR3aa: CTSSNGLKDGYTF
abundance: .; len: 17; v_gene: TRBV11-2; j_gene: TRBJ2-3; d_gene: TRBD1; CDR3nt: TGTGCCAGCAGCGTAGAGGTTCGGACAGGGGTCACAGACACGCTGTATTTT; CDR3aa: CASSVEVRTGVTDTLYF
abundance: many; len: 18; v_gene: TRBV28; j_gene: TRBJ1-5; d_gene: .; CDR3nt: TGTGCCAGCAGTTTATTTTCGGGGGTTAAGGGTAGCAATCAGCCCCAGCATTTT; CDR3aa: CASSLFSGVKGSNQPQHF
abundance: .; len: 16; v_gene: TRBV6-2/TRBV6-3; j_gene: TRBJ2-6; d_gene: .; CDR3nt: TGTGCCAGAAGCTACTCGACGGAGTCTGGGGCCAACGTCCTGACTTTC; CDR3aa: CARSYSTESGANVLTF
abundance: .; len: 14; v_gene: TRBV5-1; j_gene: TRBJ2-7; d_gene: TRBD1; CDR3nt: TGCGCCAGCAGCACCGGGACAGGGGAATACGAGAAGTACTTC; CDR3aa: CASSTGTGEYEKYF
abundance: few; len: 15; v_gene: TRBV5-1; j_gene: TRBJ2-7; d_gene: .; CDR3nt: TGCGCCAGCAGCCTACTAGGACAAGGGCAAGGGGTTTCGTACTTC; CDR3aa: CASSLLGQGQGVSYF
abundance: .; len: 13; v_gene: TRBV7-9; j_gene: TRBJ2-7; d_gene: .; CDR3nt: TGTGCCAGCGGCACCCGCCAGGGTAGCGAGCAGTACTTC; CDR3aa: CASGTRQGSEQYF
abundance: .; len: 13; v_gene: TRBV10-3; j_gene: TRBJ2-5; d_gene: .; CDR3nt: TGCGCCATCAGGCAGGATGGCCAAGAGACCCAGTGCTTC; CDR3aa: CAIRQDGQETQCF
abundance: .; len: 15; v_gene: TRBV20-1; j_gene: TRBJ2-2; d_gene: .; CDR3nt: TGCGGTGCCACCCTGAGGGAGGGGGACACCGGGGAGCTGTTTTTT; CDR3aa: CGATLREGDTGELFF